Sequencing of this TCR beta chain was carried out in a study of Graves' ophthalmopathy and Graves' hyperthyroidism. The wider study: Cases classed as stable hyperthyroidism had no ophthalmopathy within 18 months of follow-up. Regarding the study as a whole: Thyroid clonotypes that were expanded above 0.001 frequency mostly also appeared in blood. Separation of ophthalmopathy from stable hyperthyroidism was achieved by a 13-signature model, at 85% to 90% sensitivity and under 83% specificity.

This clonotype was counted at least ten times. Its target is not known. Germline and junction disagree at one end, which may indicate a read error. Using RNA transcripts, the TCR beta CDR3 regions were amplified. HTBI primers were employed in first-round RT-PCR, then a second-round multiplex PCR followed. TCRdb ran MiXCR on the multiplex PCR reads and lists one entry per CDR3 protein. The data contain around 1,200,000 distinct CDR3 sequences, about 40% of them singletons. This CDR3 comprises 13 residues. Germline V gene lookup returns CDR1 SGDLS and CDR2 YYNGEE. The TCR sequence derives from an adult man with Graves' hyperthyroidism. Input material: peripheral blood or thyroid tissue (not recorded which). The J gene is TRBJ2-7, the V gene TRBV9; TRBD1 matches 8 bases. DNA of the CDR3: TGTGCCAACAGCGCCCAGGACAGGGACGAGCAGTACTTC. Protein product: CANSAQDRDEQYF.